These 3 T cell receptor beta chains were sequenced from one sample in a study of T cell responses to AZD1222 COVID-19 vaccine. TCRdb keeps only in-frame clones here, not all; method: immunoSEQ multiplex PCR. The table shows about 190,000 clones, with around 87% occurring only once. The specimen was peripheral blood, collected on day 0 of MenACWY control vaccination. These receptor sequences come from an adult in good health.

The rearrangement uses TRBV4-1 and TRBJ2-2; the match to TRBD1 covers 8 bases. V lost 0 bases to trimming and J lost 1 base; unmatched junction nucleotides: 1. This CDR3 is built from 16 residues. Germline CDR1 reads MGHRA; CDR2 reads YSYEKL. Here the CDR3 DNA reads TGCGCCAGCAGCCAAGACGACAGGGGGAACACCGGGGAGCTGTTTTTT. As protein: CASSQDDRGNTGELFF.

The V and J genes are TRBV30 and TRBJ2-1, with D perhaps matching TRBD1 or TRBD2 (5 bases each). Per the germline V gene, CDR1 is GTSNPN and CDR2 is SVGIG (reference sequence). Trimming took off 4 bases at V and 2 bases at J, with 21 bases between the two ends. The CDR3 has 17 residues. The CDR3 nucleotides read TGTGCCTGGAAGGAGTCCCTGGGGGAGAGGACCTACAATGAGCAGTTCTTC. It specifies CAWKESLGERTYNEQFF.

This chain links TRBV2 with TRBJ2-1; possible D gene TRBD1, 6 bases. V was cut by 5 bases and J by 7 bases, with 18 bases left in between. CDR1 is SNHLY, CDR2 FYNNEI, per germline. The CDR3 has 15 amino acids. CDR3: CASSWDTPDFNEQFF. CDR3 nucleotides: TGTGCCAGCAGTTGGGACACCCCGGACTTTAATGAGCAGTTCTTC.